The text below deals with one T cell receptor beta chain. Its antigen is undetermined. This record comes from a study of T cells after yellow fever vaccination. TCRdb recomputed calls from the 5' RACE reads with MiXCR, one row per CDR3 protein. Of 200,000 to 300,000 distinct CDR3 sequences listed, roughly 3.7% are singletons. Broader study findings: The secondary T-cell response peaked on day 5, not day 15, but was weaker. Once the booster was given, most primary-vaccination clones reappeared, at roughly 96% for CD4 and over 70% for CD8.

Germline assignment: CDR1 SNHLY and CDR2 FYNNEI. Trimming removed 1 base from V and 0 bases from J, with 9 bases in between. The CDR3 loop spans 15 amino acids. The sequenced sample was PBMCs, obtained 15 days after the yellow fever booster vaccination. The chain joins TRBV2 to TRBJ1-1, with no clear D. The source is a man aged 18 to 30 who received the YFV17D yellow fever vaccine. CDR3 in DNA: TGTGCCAGCAGTGAAGGACACCCAATGAACACTGAAGCTTTCTTT. Translating it yields CASSEGHPMNTEAFF.